Listed here are 23 T cell receptor beta chains from one sample, sequenced in a study of PD-1 blockade in mismatch repair-deficient tumors. TCRdb's table, derived via immunoSEQ multiplex PCR, lists solely in-frame clones and lacks some. The sample has about 68,000 clones, 70% to 85% seen once; the top ten hold roughly 6%. The source material was peripheral blood, sampled 2 weeks after starting pembrolizumab. All receptors come from an adult with mismatch repair-deficient cancer.

The chain employs TRBV9 and TRBJ2-3; D not resolved. Germline V gives CDR1 SGDLS, CDR2 YYNGEE. Between the trimmed V and J ends, which lost 4 bases and 4 bases, there was a span of 16 bases. The CDR3 covers 15 residues. In nucleotides, the CDR3 is TGTGCCAGCAGCCCTTACACTAACGCCCCAGATACGCAGTATTTT. Amino acids: CASSPYTNAPDTQYF.

This chain joins TRBV9 and TRBJ2-3; D gene ambiguous. Trimming removed 0 bases from V and 0 bases from J, with 11 bases in between. Germline V gene data show CDR1 as SGDLS and CDR2 as YYNGEE. The CDR3 loop spans 16 amino acids. The DNA of the CDR3 is TGTGCCAGCAGCGTAGTAGAGGAAACTAGCACAGATACGCAGTATTTT. This sequence encodes CASSVVEETSTDTQYF.

The rearrangement joins TRBV5-6 to TRBJ2-1; 8 positions match TRBD2. J was trimmed by 4 bases and V by 4 bases; bases with no gene match: 10. The CDR3 spans 16 residues. CDR1 and CDR2 (germline): SGHDT, YYEEEE. This CDR3 is CASSEPGTSGYNEQFF. In nucleotides, the CDR3 is TGTGCCAGCAGCGAGCCCGGGACTAGTGGGTACAATGAGCAGTTCTTC.

This clone was found once. The rearrangement uses TRBV28 and TRBJ1-1, with no clear D. Germline V gene lookup returns CDR1 MDHEN and CDR2 SYDVKM. V dropped 3 bases and J dropped 0 bases, with 14 bases sitting between them. This CDR3 contains 16 residues. The CDR3: CASSFGIEALNTEAFF. As DNA, the CDR3 is TGTGCCAGCAGTTTTGGCATCGAGGCCCTGAACACTGAAGCTTTCTTT.

This clone was picked up a small number of times. This chain links TRBV2 with TRBJ2-7, with TRBD2 matching 12 bases. With 4 bases clipped from V and 6 bases from J, the junction kept 4 bases outside the gene matches. This CDR3 is 14 amino acids long. Germline V gene lookup returns CDR1 SNHLY and CDR2 FYNNEI. CDR3 region: CASSGTSGVLEQYF. CDR3 nucleotide sequence: TGTGCCAGCAGTGGGACTAGCGGGGTCCTCGAGCAGTACTTC.

The V and J genes are TRBV30 and TRBJ1-5; 8 bases line up with TRBD1. J gave up 1 base and V 2 bases, and 1 base lay outside the gene matches. Looked up from germline, CDR1 is GTSNPN and CDR2 is SVGIG (reference sequence). The CDR3 is 14 amino acids. The CDR3 DNA is TGTGCCTGGAGTCAGGGGGCAAGCAATCAGCCCCAGCATTTT. Translating it yields CAWSQGASNQPQHF.

The V call is TRBV27, the J call TRBJ1-1, with a possible D match to TRBD1 (5 bases). Germline V gives CDR1 MNHEY, CDR2 SMNVEV (reference sequence). V lost 8 bases to trimming and J lost 1 base, with 11 bases between them. The CDR3 spans 13 residues. Here the CDR3 reads CASEGPKNTEAFF. In DNA form, the CDR3 reads TGTGCCAGCGAGGGACCGAAGAACACTGAAGCTTTCTTT.

This chain links TRBV18 with TRBJ2-5; 7 nucleotides align to TRBD1. The V gene's germline CDR1 is KGHSH and CDR2 LQKENI. After removal of 2 bases from V and 0 bases from J, the junction contained 6 bases not matched to a gene. The CDR3 covers 16 residues. The CDR3 DNA reads TGTGCCAGCTCACCATCGCGACAGGGCCACCAAGAGACCCAGTACTTC. This translates into CASSPSRQGHQETQYF.

This clone showed up just once. The chain joins TRBV29-1 to TRBJ2-7; D not certain. The V and J ends lost 0 bases and 5 bases respectively, with 11 bases between them. Germline CDR1 reads SQVTM; CDR2 reads ANQGSEA. The CDR3 has 13 amino acids. CDR3 residues: CSVEDVSGDEQYF. In nucleotides, the CDR3 is TGCAGCGTTGAAGATGTGTCAGGCGACGAGCAGTACTTC.

The rearrangement links TRBV30 to TRBJ2-3, with D unresolved. The CDR3 spans 14 residues. CDR1 is GTSNPN, CDR2 SVGIG, per germline (reference sequence). V dropped 0 bases and J dropped 2 bases, with 9 bases sitting between them. In DNA form, the CDR3 reads TGTGCCTGGAGTGTATCTCTTTCCACAGATACGCAGTATTTT. Translation: CAWSVSLSTDTQYF.

This clone was counted only a few times. This chain links TRBV6-6 with TRBJ2-7, with TRBD1 matching over 10 bases. V lost 4 bases, J lost 5 bases, and 5 bases stayed unmatched. Germline V gives CDR1 MNHNY, CDR2 SVGAGI (reference sequence). CDR3 length equals 14 residues. The CDR3 DNA reads as TGTGCCAGCAGTTCCACGACAGGGGGCCACGAGCAGTACTTC. Translating it yields CASSSTTGGHEQYF.

The genes are TRBV10-2 and TRBJ2-7; no reliable D call. CDR3 length: 13 residues. The germline CDR1 and CDR2 sequences are WSHSY and SAAADI. The V gene lost 5 bases and the J gene lost 4 bases, with 12 bases spanning the gap. The CDR3 nucleotides read TGCGCCAGCAGTAAAAATAGGGAATACGAGCAGTACTTC. It encodes CASSKNREYEQYF.

This rearrangement joins TRBV18 to TRBJ2-2, with 11 bases identical to TRBD2. Germline assignment: CDR1 KGHSH and CDR2 LQKENI. CDR3 size: 17 residues. J gave up 7 bases and V 2 bases, and 9 bases lay outside the gene matches. The CDR3 DNA is TGTGCCAGCTCACCAACTAGCGGGAGTAGAGTGAACGGGGAGCTGTTTTTT. Amino acid sequence: CASSPTSGSRVNGELFF.

This chain joins TRBV11-3 and TRBJ2-1; the D is unclear. The CDR3 sequence is 12 residues long. The V end lost 4 bases, the J end lost 9 bases, and 10 bases lay between the germline ends. Germline V gene data show CDR1 as SGHNT and CDR2 as YENEEA. The CDR3 reads CASSSFPTEQFF. CDR3 bases: TGTGCCAGCAGCTCCTTCCCCACTGAGCAGTTCTTC.

The rearrangement joins TRBV4-2 to TRBJ2-1, with 13 bases lining up with TRBD2. Trimming took 1 base from V and 6 from J; bases not matched to a gene: 3. This CDR3 is built from 16 residues. Per germline, CDR1 LGHNA and CDR2 YNFKEQ. Here the CDR3 DNA reads TGTGCCAGCAGCCAAGTACTAGCGGGAGGGCCCAATGAGCAGTTCTTC. It encodes CASSQVLAGGPNEQFF.

The V gene is TRBV30, the J gene TRBJ1-2; D not resolved. There are 16 residues in the CDR3. Trimming removed 3 bases at V and 6 bases at J, with 23 bases between. From germline, CDR1 is GTSNPN and CDR2 SVGIG (reference sequence). DNA for the CDR3: TGTGCCTGGAGCCCCCCGGGAGGGCAACCGTCGGATGGCTACACCTTC. Translating it yields CAWSPPGGQPSDGYTF.

Of note for this clone: Germline is not matched at one junction end, which may reflect a read error. The rearrangement joins TRBV7-9 to TRBJ2-5, with TRBD1 identical over 7 bases. In germline, CDR1 is SEHNR, CDR2 FQNEAQ (reference sequence). The CDR3 covers 11 residues. CDR3 nucleotides: TGTGCCAGCAGCTCAGGGGGTAGTTCGGACTTC. The encoded protein is CASSSGGSSDF.

The V and J genes are TRBV29-1 and TRBJ2-7, with 8 nucleotides matching TRBD2. CDR3 length equals 14 residues. Germline V gene sequence: CDR1 SQVTM, CDR2 ANQGSEA. J lost 3 bases, V lost 5 bases, and 9 bases had no gene match. This chain's CDR3 is CSVLTSGYIYEQYF. CDR3 sequence (DNA): TGCAGCGTTCTTACTAGCGGATACATCTACGAGCAGTACTTC.

This clone was counted between two and nine times. The chain carries TRBV4-3 and TRBJ1-5; D unresolved. The V end was cut by 4 bases, the J end by 2 bases, with 12 bases between. CDR1 and CDR2 from the germline V gene are LGHNA and YSLEER. The CDR3 covers 15 residues. The CDR3 nucleotides are TGCGCCAGCAGCCCCCAATGGCGGGGCAATCAGCCCCAGCATTTT. This codes for CASSPQWRGNQPQHF.

V and J are TRBV7-9 and TRBJ2-3; TRBD2 agrees at 8 bases. Germline assignment: CDR1 SEHNR and CDR2 FQNEAQ (reference sequence). The CDR3 covers 16 residues. V shed 1 base, J shed 6 bases, and the junction held 9 bases outside the gene matches. CDR3 in DNA: TGTGCCAGCAGCTTAGAATCTAGCGGGTATTTGGATACGCAGTATTTT. Its translation is CASSLESSGYLDTQYF.

DNA of the CDR3: TGCGCGAGTACGACCGGGACAGTTGTCGGGTTTAGCTATGGCTACACCTTC. Encoded protein: CASTTGTVVGFSYGYTF. This chain uses TRBV5-1 with TRBJ1-2; the match to TRBD1 covers 7 bases. The CDR3 is made up of 17 amino acids. From germline, CDR1 is SGHRS and CDR2 YFSETQ.

The gene calls are TRBV6-5 and TRBJ2-7; 8 nucleotides align to TRBD2. There are 14 residues in the CDR3. V shed 6 bases, J shed 7 bases, and the junction held 11 bases outside the gene matches. The germline V gene has CDR1 MNHEY and CDR2 SVGAGI. The CDR3 here is CASRRTSTSREQYF. The CDR3 coding sequence is TGTGCCAGCAGAAGGACTAGCACCTCCCGGGAGCAGTACTTC.

The V and J genes are TRBV11-3 and TRBJ2-5; 8 bases agree with TRBD2. Per germline, CDR1 SGHNT and CDR2 YENEEA. Trimming cost V 4 bases and J 4 bases; bases outside gene matches: 5. The CDR3 sequence is 14 residues long. CDR3 DNA sequence: TGTGCCAGCAGCTCCTTTAGCGGGACAGAGACCCAGTACTTC. It codes for CASSSFSGTETQYF. Variable domain in full (rest from reference TRBV11-3 and TRBJ2-5): EAGVVQSPRYKIIEKKQPVAFWCNPISGHNTLYWYLQNLGQGPELLIRYENEEAVDDSQLPKDRFSAERLKGVDSTLKIQPAELGDSAVYLCASSSFSGTETQYFGPGTRLLVL.